This T cell receptor beta chain was documented in a study of PD-1 blockade in classical Hodgkin lymphoma. This CDR3 region has 15 residues. Trimming removed 5 bases from V and 0 bases from J, with 12 bases in between. Germline V gives CDR1 SGHRS, CDR2 YFSETQ. This clone was picked up one time. All trial patients relapsed after autologous stem cell transplantation. Libraries were prepared by immunoSEQ multiplex PCR; TCRdb keeps only in-frame clonotypes and omits some of them. The data contain 75,000 to 100,000 clones, over 70% of them singletons. V gene TRBV5-1 combines with J gene TRBJ2-1; D is perhaps TRBD2 (6 bases). Sample: peripheral blood mononuclear cells (PBMCs), taken at baseline. This sequence was found in a human donor with classical Hodgkin lymphoma. CDR3 coding DNA: TGCGCCAGCAGGAGGACCGGGAGCTCCTACAATGAGCAGTTCTTC. As protein: CASRRTGSSYNEQFF.